The 30 T cell receptor beta chains below were found in one sample sequenced in a study of T cell responses to AZD1222 COVID-19 vaccine. Clones were sequenced by immunoSEQ multiplex PCR, and TCRdb holds only the in-frame ones, with some missing. The table includes some 170,000 clones, approximately 90% detected once. Material: peripheral blood, obtained on day 0 of MenACWY control vaccination. The source is an adult in good health.

This chain uses TRBV2 with TRBJ1-6, with 8 bases lining up with TRBD1. In germline, CDR1 is SNHLY, CDR2 FYNNEI. CDR3 length equals 16 residues. After removal of 0 bases from V and 9 bases from J, the junction contained 7 bases not matched to a gene. The CDR3 is CASSEAQGVLGSPLHF. The CDR3 DNA sequence: TGTGCCAGCAGTGAAGCACAGGGGGTTTTGGGTTCACCCCTCCACTTT.

The chain recombines TRBV10-2 with TRBJ1-1; D not certain. Germline CDR1 is WSHSY and CDR2 is SAAADI. V was shortened by 2 bases and J by 0 bases, with 1 base between the two germline ends. CDR3 length: 12 amino acids. The CDR3 DNA reads as TGCGCCAGCAGTGAGATGAACACTGAAGCTTTCTTT. It codes for CASSEMNTEAFF.

The table lists this clone with a count of one. The chain combines TRBV6-1 with TRBJ1-2; possible D gene TRBD1, 5 bases. Germline CDR1 reads MNHNS; CDR2 reads SASEGT. V lost 3 bases and J lost 7, with 12 bases in between. The CDR3 has 13 amino acids. DNA of the CDR3: TGTGCCAGCAGTGAGTCAGGGCTCGGTGGCTACACCTTC. Its translation is CASSESGLGGYTF.

The chain employs TRBV7-2 and TRBJ2-1; tentative D call: TRBD1 (6 bases). The CDR3 has 15 amino acids. V was cut by 5 bases and J by 2 bases, with 13 bases left in between. The germline V gene encodes CDR1 SGHTA and CDR2 FQGNSA. CDR3 sequence (DNA): TGTGCCAGCAGCCCTTACAGGGTGGCCTACAATGAGCAGTTCTTC. This sequence encodes CASSPYRVAYNEQFF.

V usage is TRBV5-6 and J usage is TRBJ2-7; possibly TRBD2 for D (6 bases). Trimming removed 3 bases from V and 2 bases from J, with 12 bases in between. The germline V gene has CDR1 SGHDT and CDR2 YYEEEE. The CDR3 is 14 amino acids. This chain's CDR3 is CASSWRDGTYEQYF. CDR3 bases: TGTGCCAGCAGCTGGAGGGACGGTACCTACGAGCAGTACTTC.

The V call is TRBV27, the J call TRBJ1-1; 9 positions match TRBD1. CDR3 length: 16 amino acids. V shed 6 bases and J 4 bases; nucleotides not matched to a gene: 12. CDR1 and CDR2 from the germline V gene are MNHEY and SMNVEV (reference sequence). In nucleotides, the CDR3 is TGTGCCAGCAGATTACAGGGGGCGTTGTCGAGCACTGAAGCTTTCTTT. Translation: CASRLQGALSSTEAFF.

In this sample, this clone turned up once. This sequence joins TRBV19 and TRBJ1-1, with no clear D. The V gene's germline CDR1 is LNHDA and CDR2 SQIVND (reference sequence). CDR3 length: 13 amino acids. The V gene lost 5 bases and the J gene lost 1 base, with 8 bases spanning the gap. CDR3 bases: TGTGCCAGTAGTCTAACGAAGAACACTGAAGCTTTCTTT. Residues: CASSLTKNTEAFF.

As concerns this clone: A read error may produce the germline difference seen at one junction end. The V gene is TRBV3-1 (or the pseudogene TRBV3-2), the J gene TRBJ2-7, with D possibly matching TRBD2 (5 bases). The CDR3 covers 16 residues. The germline V gene encodes CDR1 LGHDT and CDR2 YNNKEL (reference sequence). The DNA for the CDR3 is TGTGCCAGCAGGCAAGGTGGGTTGGCGGGCTCCTACGAGCAGTACTTC. Translated, it gives CASRQGGLAGSYEQYF.

V is TRBV19 and J is TRBJ1-6; D not certain. Germline CDR1 LNHDA, CDR2 SQIVND (reference sequence). Trimming removed 6 bases at V and 7 bases at J, with 13 bases between. CDR3 length equals 14 residues. Written as DNA, the CDR3 is TGTGCCAGTAGCCCCAAACCGAGGAATTCACCCCTCCACTTT. Its protein product is CASSPKPRNSPLHF.

The CDR3 here is CASSLGQTPSNGYTF. CDR3 in DNA: TGTGCCAGCAGCTTAGGACAGACACCCTCCAATGGCTACACCTTC. V usage is TRBV7-6 and J usage is TRBJ1-2; possibly TRBD1 for D (5 bases). The CDR3 consists of 15 residues. The germline V gene has CDR1 SGHVS and CDR2 FNYEAQ. The ends were cut back, 1 base at V and 6 bases at J, with 15 bases in the middle.

This clone was seen once. The chain joins TRBV7-2 to TRBJ2-2; 8 bases align to TRBD2. Germline trimming cut 5 bases from V and 2 bases from J; bases unmatched to any gene: 7. The germline gives CDR1 SGHTA, CDR2 FQGNSA. The CDR3 is 16 amino acids. CDR3 DNA: TGTGCCAGCAGCACCCGGGGGGGGGCTAACACCGGGGAGCTGTTTTTT. Its protein product is CASSTRGGANTGELFF.

The chain is built from TRBV2 and TRBJ2-7, with 11 bases matching TRBD1. The CDR3 length is 16 residues. With V trimmed by 6 bases and J by 5 bases, 12 bases remained unmatched. Germline-derived CDR1 and CDR2 are SNHLY and FYNNEI. The CDR3 region has the DNA TGTGCCAGCAGGACTGGAGCGGGACAGGGGGGCCACGAGCAGTACTTC. Amino acid sequence: CASRTGAGQGGHEQYF. Using reference TRBV2 and TRBJ2-7 for the parts outside the CDR3, the full variable domain is EPEVTQTPSHQVTQMGQEVILRCVPISNHLYFYWYRQILGQKVEFLVSFYNNEISEKSEIFDDQFSVERPDGSNFTLKIRSTKLEDSAMYFCASRTGAGQGGHEQYFGPGTRLTVT.

The CDR3 DNA reads as TGTGCCAGCAGCTTAGTGACAGGGGTCGTCTATGGCTACACCTTC. Its protein is CASSLVTGVVYGYTF. The chain couples TRBV7-2 to TRBJ1-2; the match to TRBD1 covers 8 bases. The CDR3 runs 15 residues. Germline V gene sequence: CDR1 SGHTA, CDR2 FQGNSA. Trimming took 1 base from V and 4 from J; bases not matched to a gene: 5. The full variable domain, with the rest looked up from reference TRBV7-2 and TRBJ1-2, is GAGVSQSPSNKVTEKGKDVELRCDPISGHTALYWYRQSLGQGLEFLIYFQGNSAPDKSGLPSDRFSAERTGGSVSTLTIQRTQQEDSAVYLCASSLVTGVVYGYTFGSGTRLTVV.

The chain combines TRBV7-3 with TRBJ2-3; D uncertain. Trimming left V 3 bases short and J 11 bases short, with 15 bases between. Looked up from germline, CDR1 is SGHTA and CDR2 is FQGTGA. The CDR3 is made up of 13 amino acids. The CDR3 region is CASSFSFGQRQYF. The CDR3 DNA reads TGTGCCAGCAGCTTCTCCTTTGGGCAGCGGCAGTATTTT.

The V and J genes are TRBV7-6 and TRBJ2-5; possible D gene TRBD2, 5 bases. The CDR3 extends over 16 amino acids. Looked up from germline, CDR1 is SGHVS and CDR2 is FNYEAQ. The germline V and J ends were trimmed by 1 base and 5 bases, with 17 bases remaining between them. CDR3 in amino acids: CASSLVGLPREETQYF. CDR3 DNA: TGTGCCAGCAGCTTAGTCGGACTCCCAAGGGAGGAGACCCAGTACTTC.

The gene calls are TRBV10-1 and TRBJ2-7; a possible D gene is TRBD1 (6 bases). V was cut by 4 bases and J by 7 bases, with 20 bases left in between. The CDR3 totals 15 residues. Germline values: CDR1 WNHNN, CDR2 SYGVQD (reference sequence). The CDR3 nucleotides read TGCGCCAGCAGTGGGAGGACAGCGGAGAGTCAAGAGCAGTACTTC. This sequence encodes CASSGRTAESQEQYF.

The chain links TRBV7-2 to TRBJ2-2; D unresolved. This CDR3 is built from 14 residues. V was shortened by 5 bases and J by 7 bases, with 14 bases between the two germline ends. Germline assignment: CDR1 SGHTA and CDR2 FQGNSA. The CDR3 DNA sequence: TGTGCCAGCAGCCCTCGGTCAGTGGGCGGGGAGCTGTTTTTT. Translating it yields CASSPRSVGGELFF.

Only one count was recorded for this clone. The gene calls are TRBV16 and TRBJ1-5, with a weak D call TRBD1 (6 bases). The CDR3 spans 17 residues. V shed 4 bases and J shed 7 bases, with 23 bases lying between them. The germline V gene has CDR1 KGHSY and CDR2 FQNENV. CDR3 DNA sequence: TGTGCCAGCAGCCCCATACGTCCGGGGGGCTCAGAACAGCCCCAGCATTTT. Translation: CASSPIRPGGSEQPQHF.

CDR3 DNA sequence: TGCGCCAGCAGCTTGGGGGACGGCCAAGAGACCCAGTACTTC. It specifies CASSLGDGQETQYF. This chain connects TRBV5-1 to TRBJ2-5; D assignment may be TRBD1 or TRBD2 (5 bases each). In germline, CDR1 is SGHRS, CDR2 YFSETQ. The CDR3 spans 14 residues. V lost 0 bases and J 1 base, leaving 7 bases between the germline ends.

This chain connects TRBV11-3 to TRBJ2-1; possibly TRBD1 or TRBD2 for D (5 bases each). This CDR3 spans 14 amino acids. Germline V lookup: CDR1 SGHNT, CDR2 YENEEA. V lost 5 bases, J lost 4 bases, and 12 bases lay in between. Written as DNA, the CDR3 is TGTGCCAGCAGCACTGGGACGTTGTACAATGAGCAGTTCTTC. As protein: CASSTGTLYNEQFF.

The chain couples TRBV29-1 to TRBJ2-1; 14 positions agree with TRBD2. This CDR3 region has 14 residues. CDR1 and CDR2 (germline): SQVTM, ANQGSEA. The V and J ends lost 7 bases and 9 bases, in that order; junction bases with no gene match: 8. The CDR3 nucleotides read TGCAGCGGCCGGGGGACTAGCGGGAGTGGTGAGCAGTTCTTC. Protein sequence: CSGRGTSGSGEQFF.

This chain joins TRBV5-1 and TRBJ2-1, with unresolved D. Germline CDR1 SGHRS, CDR2 YFSETQ. This CDR3 comprises 13 residues. The ends were cut back, 6 bases at V and 7 bases at J, with 14 bases in the middle. The CDR3, as DNA: TGCGCCAGCAAGCGAGATGGAAGGAATGAGCAGTTCTTC. Its translation: CASKRDGRNEQFF.

This chain connects TRBV5-1 to TRBJ2-1, with TRBD1 matching 9 bases. V dropped 9 bases and J dropped 7; count of bases not matched to a gene: 8. The CDR3 is 13 residues long. CDR1 and CDR2 (germline): SGHRS, YFSETQ. DNA of the CDR3: TGCGCCACCCAACAGGGGGCTGGGAATGAGCAGTTCTTC. Residues: CATQQGAGNEQFF. Complete variable domain (other parts from reference TRBV5-1 and TRBJ2-1): KAGVTQTPRYLIKTRGQQVTLSCSPISGHRSVSWYQQTPGQGLQFLFEYFSETQRNKGNFPGRFSGRQFSNSRSEMNVSTLELGDSALYLCATQQGAGNEQFFGPGTRLTVL.

The gene calls are TRBV11-3 and TRBJ1-1; TRBD1 matches 7 bases. The CDR3 length is 14 residues. CDR1 and CDR2 from the germline V gene are SGHNT and YENEEA. The junction had 3 bases not matched to a gene; V was cut back by 4 bases and J by 1 base. This CDR3 is CASSWDSSNTEAFF. CDR3 coding DNA: TGTGCCAGCAGCTGGGACAGCTCGAACACTGAAGCTTTCTTT.

The rearrangement joins TRBV5-6 to TRBJ2-3; D is uncertain. Germline V gives CDR1 SGHDT, CDR2 YYEEEE. Between the trimmed V and J ends, which lost 1 base and 1 base, there was a span of 10 bases. The CDR3 is 15 residues long. The CDR3 coding sequence is TGTGCCAGCAGCTTGCATGTCCCGGGCACAGATACGCAGTATTTT. Translating gives CASSLHVPGTDTQYF.

The chain joins TRBV5-8 to TRBJ2-3; the D gene could be TRBD1 or TRBD2 (5 bases each). Germline V CDR1 and CDR2: SGHTS, YDEGEE. This CDR3 contains 19 residues. V was trimmed by 0 bases and J by 0 bases, leaving 20 bases between them. CDR3 nucleotides: TGTGCCAGCAGCTTGGTGCGGGCAGGGATTTATTCTAGCACAGATACGCAGTATTTT. It encodes CASSLVRAGIYSSTDTQYF.

This clone showed up just a few times. The chain uses TRBV11-2 and TRBJ2-7; TRBD2 matches 7 bases. The V segment lost 5 bases and the J segment 9 bases; nucleotides outside the gene matches: 13. Germline V gene lookup returns CDR1 SGHAT and CDR2 FQNNGV. CDR3 length: 14 residues. CDR3 sequence reads: CASSPGTNAIWQYF. CDR3 nucleotide sequence: TGTGCCAGCAGCCCCGGGACTAATGCGATTTGGCAGTACTTC. The whole variable domain, filled in from reference TRBV11-2 and TRBJ2-7, reads EAGVAQSPRYKIIEKRQSVAFWCNPISGHATLYWYQQILGQGPKLLIQFQNNGVVDDSQLPKDRFSAERLKGVDSTLKIQPAKLEDSAVYLCASSPGTNAIWQYFGPGTRLTVT.

This clone was seen a handful of times. The V and J genes are TRBV3-1 (or the pseudogene TRBV3-2) and TRBJ2-1; 8 bases are a match to TRBD2. The CDR3 spans 16 residues. Per germline, CDR1 LGHDT and CDR2 YNNKEL (reference sequence). V was pared by 4 bases and J by 7 bases, with 12 bases of the junction left unmatched. The CDR3 protein is CASSPGGSGTRNEQFF. Written as DNA, the CDR3 is TGTGCCAGCAGCCCCGGGGGTAGCGGGACCCGAAATGAGCAGTTCTTC.

This clone has more than one count but fewer than ten. This chain connects TRBV11-1 to TRBJ2-3; maybe TRBD2 (7 bases). Trimming stripped 2 bases from V and 2 bases from J, with 11 bases between. Per the germline V gene, CDR1 is SGHAT and CDR2 is FQDESV (reference sequence). The CDR3 has 15 residues. The CDR3 sequence is CASSLMAGATDTQYF. The CDR3 DNA follows: TGTGCCAGCAGCTTAATGGCGGGGGCCACAGATACGCAGTATTTT.

The rearrangement links TRBV15 to TRBJ2-7; 8 bases fit TRBD2. The V segment lost 0 bases and the J segment 0 bases; nucleotides outside the gene matches: 4. This CDR3 spans 16 amino acids. The V gene's germline CDR1 is LNHNV and CDR2 YYDKDF (reference sequence). The CDR3 loop is CATSRDGGGSSYEQYF. CDR3 DNA sequence: TGTGCCACCAGCAGAGATGGCGGGGGGAGCTCCTACGAGCAGTACTTC. Using reference TRBV15 and TRBJ2-7 for the parts outside the CDR3, the full variable domain is DAMVIQNPRYQVTQFGKPVTLSCSQTLNHNVMYWYQQKSSQAPKLLFHYYDKDFNNEADTPDNFQSRRPNTSFCFLDIRSPGLGDTAMYLCATSRDGGGSSYEQYFGPGTRLTVT.